The rows below give T cell receptor beta chains drawn from one sample of a study of blood T cell repertoires in COVID-19. Measured with immunoSEQ multiplex PCR; TCRdb has only the in-frame clones, and not every one. This table holds around 260,000 clones, approximately 85% found once. Sequencing was performed on peripheral blood. The receptors were gathered from a human donor with COVID-19, enrolled during active disease. The donor label of this sample is uncertain. Each CDR3 is given with its conserved first and last residue. A D gene is named only where the DNA matches it firmly. Expanded clones are given a class, and other clones once, few, many or no size at all.

CDR3 DNA: TGTGCCACCAGCCCGGACAGGAATGAAGCTTTCTTT
CDR3 protein: CATSPDRNEAFF
clone size: NA
D gene: TRBD1
J gene: TRBJ1-1
V gene: TRBV15

CDR3 DNA: TGCAGCGTTGCCGGGAGGAGCACAGATACGCAGTATTTT
CDR3 protein: CSVAGRSTDTQYF
clone size: NA
D gene: TRBD2
J gene: TRBJ2-3
V gene: TRBV29-1

CDR3 DNA: TGTGCCTGGAGTCGTTCCTTGAACACTGAAGCTTTCTTT
CDR3 protein: CAWSRSLNTEAFF
clone size: NA
D gene: NA
J gene: TRBJ1-1
V gene: TRBV30

CDR3 DNA: TGTGCCAGTGGGGGGCAGGGGAGGGCCGGGGAGCTGTTTTTT
CDR3 protein: CASGGQGRAGELFF
clone size: once
D gene: NA
J gene: TRBJ2-2
V gene: TRBV19

CDR3 DNA: TGTGCCAGTAGTATAGATCGGAGCGCCGGTGAGCAGTTCTTC
CDR3 protein: CASSIDRSAGEQFF
clone size: once
D gene: NA
J gene: TRBJ2-1
V gene: TRBV19

CDR3 DNA: TGTGCCAGCAGTGGAGTCCCCCGGGTACTGTTTTTT
CDR3 protein: CASSGVPRVLFF
clone size: NA
D gene: NA
J gene: TRBJ1-4
V gene: TRBV2

CDR3 DNA: TGTGCCAGCACTCCCTTGACAGGGCTTGGTGAAAAACTGTTTTTT
CDR3 protein: CASTPLTGLGEKLFF
clone size: NA
D gene: TRBD1
J gene: TRBJ1-4
V gene: TRBV7-9

CDR3 DNA: TGTGCCAGCAGCTTAGGCACAGGGGGTGAAAAACTGTTTTTT
CDR3 protein: CASSLGTGGEKLFF
clone size: NA
D gene: TRBD1
J gene: TRBJ1-4
V gene: TRBV11-2

CDR3 DNA: TGCAGCGCTCCCCAGACAGGGATGCTGAGTGATACGCAGTATTTT
CDR3 protein: CSAPQTGMLSDTQYF
clone size: NA
D gene: TRBD1
J gene: TRBJ2-3
V gene: TRBV29-1

CDR3 DNA: TGTGCCAGCAGCCACGAAACAGGGAAGAGCAATCAGCCCCAGCATTTT
CDR3 protein: CASSHETGKSNQPQHF
clone size: NA
D gene: NA
J gene: TRBJ1-5
V gene: TRBV11-2